This passage covers 31 T cell receptor beta chains from one sample sequenced in a study of blood T cell repertoires in COVID-19. The method was immunoSEQ multiplex PCR; TCRdb's version includes in-frame clones alone and lacks a portion of them. The profile shows about 120,000 clones, around 80% of them singletons. Material: peripheral blood. All receptors derive from a man aged 35-49 years with active or convalescent COVID-19.

This clone was counted once. The gene calls are TRBV7-8 and TRBJ2-1; a possible D gene is TRBD2 (6 bases). The germline V gene has CDR1 SGHVS and CDR2 FQNEAQ. The CDR3 length is 16 residues. Trimming cost V 7 bases and J 7 bases, with 23 bases left between them. Written as DNA, the CDR3 is TGTGCCAGCACCCTCTGGGACCCGAGCGGGTTTAATGAGCAGTTCTTC. Protein sequence: CASTLWDPSGFNEQFF. The whole variable domain, filled in from reference TRBV7-8 and TRBJ2-1, reads GAGVSQSPRYKVAKRGQDVALRCDPISGHVSLFWYQQALGQGPEFLTYFQNEAQLDKSGLPSDRFFAERPEGSVSTLKIQRTQQEDSAVYLCASTLWDPSGFNEQFFGPGTRLTVL.

The chain has TRBV4-3 and TRBJ2-3, with 8 bases fitting TRBD2. This CDR3 is built from 17 residues. The ends lost 3 bases at V and 2 bases at J; junction bases unmatched: 10. The V gene's germline CDR1 is LGHNA and CDR2 YSLEER. The CDR3 region has the DNA TGCGCCAGCAGCCATGATCGGGGGGGCCTGGACACAGATACGCAGTATTTT. The encoded protein is CASSHDRGGLDTDTQYF.

The chain couples TRBV27 to TRBJ2-7; 7 positions match TRBD2. There are 14 residues in the CDR3. V lost 3 bases to trimming and J lost 2 bases; unmatched junction nucleotides: 4. Germline V gene data show CDR1 as MNHEY and CDR2 as SMNVEV (reference sequence). CDR3 coding DNA: TGTGCCAGCAGTTTGGGGGGGATTCCCTACGAGCAGTACTTC. Translating it yields CASSLGGIPYEQYF.

The V call is TRBV5-1, the J call TRBJ2-1; D uncertain. Germline CDR1 is SGHRS and CDR2 is YFSETQ. V lost 2 bases to trimming and J lost 5 bases, with 20 bases between them. CDR3 length equals 17 residues. CDR3 sequence: CASSFAPRSLTDNEQFF. The CDR3 DNA sequence: TGCGCCAGCAGCTTCGCCCCGCGGTCTCTTACCGACAATGAGCAGTTCTTC.

A single count supports this clone. This sequence joins TRBV18 and TRBJ2-1; 10 bases align to TRBD2. V dropped 2 bases and J dropped 6; count of bases not matched to a gene: 13. From germline, CDR1 is KGHSH and CDR2 LQKENI. The CDR3 has 18 amino acids. The CDR3 region has the DNA TGTGCCAGCTCACCAAACCGTTTAGCGGGAGGAGGGAGCAATGAGCAGTTCTTC. This codes for CASSPNRLAGGGSNEQFF. The entire variable domain, with the rest obtained from reference TRBV18 and TRBJ2-1, is as follows: NAGVMQNPRHLVRRRGQEARLRCSPMKGHSHVYWYRQLPEEGLKFMVYLQKENIIDESGMPKERFSAEFPKEGPSILRIQQVVRGDSAAYFCASSPNRLAGGGSNEQFFGPGTRLTVL.

DNA of the CDR3: TGTGCCACCAGTGATCCCGGGACTAGCGGGAGGGGGTCCTACAATGAGCAGTTCTTC. Translating it yields CATSDPGTSGRGSYNEQFF. The chain joins TRBV24-1 to TRBJ2-1; 16 bases fit TRBD2. The CDR3 consists of 19 residues. Germline V CDR1 and CDR2: KGHDR, SFDVKD. V shed 3 bases and J 1 base; nucleotides not matched to a gene: 5.

CDR3 coding DNA: TGTGCCAGCAGACAAGACATACACTATGGCTACACCTTC. Residues: CASRQDIHYGYTF. The chain recombines TRBV12-3 or TRBV12-4 with TRBJ1-2, with no clear D. The V end was cut by 6 bases, the J end by 3 bases, with 11 bases between. The CDR3 is 13 amino acids.

V usage is TRBV5-4 and J usage is TRBJ1-1; TRBD1 agrees at 9 bases. The CDR3 spans 16 residues. J was trimmed by 1 base and V by 6 bases; bases with no gene match: 10. The germline V gene has CDR1 SGHNT and CDR2 YYREEE (reference sequence). DNA for the CDR3: TGTGCCAGCACTCTCCAGGCGGGACAGGGGAACACTGAAGCTTTCTTT. Its translation is CASTLQAGQGNTEAFF.

V is TRBV27 and J is TRBJ1-2; TRBD1 agrees at 9 bases. The trim removed 5 bases at V and 5 bases at J, leaving 9 bases unmatched. The CDR3 sequence is 15 residues long. Germline lookup yields CDR1 MNHEY and CDR2 SMNVEV (reference sequence). The CDR3 sequence is CASSPRRDRAYGYTF. The CDR3 DNA follows: TGTGCCAGCAGTCCCCGCCGGGACAGGGCTTATGGCTACACCTTC.

Written as DNA, the CDR3 is TGTGCCATCAGTCGGCAGGCGAACACCGGGGAGCTGTTTTTT. This encodes CAISRQANTGELFF. The genes are TRBV10-3 and TRBJ2-2; D is unresolved. Germline CDR1 and CDR2: ENHRY and SYGVKD. V gave up 5 bases and J gave up 0 bases, with 7 bases separating them. This CDR3 comprises 14 residues.

The chain joins TRBV19 to TRBJ1-6; 7 bases fit TRBD1. Per the germline V gene, CDR1 is LNHDA and CDR2 is SQIVND (reference sequence). The CDR3 extends over 15 amino acids. Germline trimming cut 6 bases from V and 7 bases from J; bases unmatched to any gene: 9. The CDR3 region has the DNA TGTGCCAGTAGCCTTAGGACAGGTGTCAATTCACCCCTCCACTTT. This encodes CASSLRTGVNSPLHF.

This chain connects TRBV15 to TRBJ2-7; D is perhaps TRBD2 (6 bases). This CDR3 region has 14 residues. CDR1 and CDR2 (germline): LNHNV, YYDKDF (reference sequence). The V and J ends lost 5 bases and 7 bases respectively, with 18 bases between them. The CDR3 DNA reads TGTGCCACCAGCGCCGGGCGCGGGGTGCGGGAGCAGTACTTC. This encodes CATSAGRGVREQYF.

This clone was seen just once. This rearrangement joins TRBV4-1 to TRBJ1-6; 7 bases are a match to TRBD1. V lost 5 bases, J lost 0 bases, and 16 bases stayed unmatched. CDR1 MGHRA and CDR2 YSYEKL come from the germline V gene. The CDR3 extends over 20 amino acids. The CDR3, as DNA: TGCGCCAGCAGCTCAGCCCTACAGGGGAACGGCGGCTCCTATAATTCACCCCTCCACTTT. Encoded protein: CASSSALQGNGGSYNSPLHF.

The V gene is TRBV5-4, the J gene TRBJ2-3; possible D gene TRBD1, 6 bases. V was pared by 5 bases and J by 0 bases, with 7 bases between. Germline V CDR1 and CDR2: SGHNT, YYREEE (reference sequence). The CDR3 has 13 amino acids. The CDR3 DNA reads TGTGCCAGCAGGGGGGCAAGCACAGATACGCAGTATTTT. Its protein is CASRGASTDTQYF.

This clone was recorded only once. The V gene is TRBV4-1, the J gene TRBJ2-2; D possibly corresponds to TRBD1 (5 bases). Germline V lookup: CDR1 MGHRA, CDR2 YSYEKL. V was trimmed by 10 bases and J by 6 bases, leaving 18 bases between them. The CDR3 has 14 residues. This CDR3 reads CATQGGARSGELFF. The CDR3 DNA sequence: TGCGCCACCCAGGGTGGGGCTAGGTCCGGGGAGCTGTTTTTT.

The table lists this clone with a few counts. This rearrangement joins TRBV19 to TRBJ1-3, with TRBD1 matching over 8 bases. Germline trimming cut 3 bases from V and 0 bases from J; bases unmatched to any gene: 7. The CDR3 extends over 17 amino acids. Germline values: CDR1 LNHDA, CDR2 SQIVND (reference sequence). The CDR3 is CASSISGQAISGNTIYF. In DNA form, the CDR3 reads TGTGCCAGTAGTATCTCGGGACAGGCAATCTCTGGAAACACCATATATTTT.

J is TRBJ2-7 and V is TRBV19; 9 bases align to TRBD1. V trimming: 6 bases; J trimming: 0 bases; junction bases outside the gene matches: 6. Germline V CDR1 and CDR2: LNHDA, SQIVND (reference sequence). The CDR3 length is 15 residues. The DNA for the CDR3 is TGTGCCAGTAGGCGGACAGGGGACACCTCCTACGAGCAGTACTTC. This encodes CASRRTGDTSYEQYF.

This chain joins TRBV5-4 and TRBJ2-7; TRBD1 is a possible D gene (6 bases). Germline V gene sequence: CDR1 SGHNT, CDR2 YYREEE (reference sequence). This CDR3 contains 14 residues. The germline V and J ends were trimmed by 2 bases and 7 bases, with 16 bases remaining between them. CDR3 sequence (DNA): TGTGCCAGCAGCTTCCCCGGACAGCCGCTGGAGCAGTACTTC. This codes for CASSFPGQPLEQYF.

This clone was observed a handful of times. The chain has TRBV6-5 and TRBJ2-7; tentatively, D is TRBD2 (5 bases). Germline-derived CDR1 and CDR2 are MNHEY and SVGAGI. This CDR3 contains 14 residues. The V and J ends lost 7 bases and 5 bases respectively, with 18 bases between them. The CDR3 sequence is CASTNYPEEDEQYF. In DNA, the CDR3 is TGTGCCAGCACCAACTATCCGGAGGAAGACGAGCAGTACTTC.

This clone was detected only a few times. The chain is built from TRBV29-1 and TRBJ2-7; D is uncertain. Trimming stripped 5 bases from V and 1 base from J, with 12 bases between. The CDR3 has 13 amino acids. Germline V gene data show CDR1 as SQVTM and CDR2 as ANQGSEA. CDR3 in amino acids: CSVPGPASYEQYF. CDR3 in DNA: TGCAGCGTTCCGGGTCCCGCGTCCTACGAGCAGTACTTC.

V usage is TRBV18 and J usage is TRBJ1-1; tentative D call: TRBD1 (6 bases). The CDR3 length is 14 residues. Trimming stripped 1 base from V and 5 bases from J, with 11 bases between. In germline, CDR1 is KGHSH, CDR2 LQKENI. CDR3 protein: CASSPRDIGTEAFF. The DNA for the CDR3 is TGTGCCAGCTCACCACGGGACATAGGGACTGAAGCTTTCTTT.

V gene TRBV3-1 (or the pseudogene TRBV3-2) combines with J gene TRBJ2-1; 11 nucleotides line up with TRBD2. This CDR3 has 16 residues. The J segment lost 9 bases and the V segment lost 4 bases, leaving 11 bases of the junction unmatched. The germline V gene has CDR1 LGHDT and CDR2 YNNKEL (reference sequence). The CDR3 here is CASSRPLAGGVTEQFF. In nucleotides, the CDR3 is TGTGCCAGCAGCCGGCCCCTAGCGGGAGGAGTCACTGAGCAGTTCTTC.

V is TRBV29-1 and J is TRBJ2-7; perhaps TRBD2 as D (5 bases). V was cut by 4 bases and J by 6 bases, with 10 bases left in between. The CDR3 is made up of 11 amino acids. Germline V gene data show CDR1 as SQVTM and CDR2 as ANQGSEA. This CDR3 reads CSVGGPGEQYF. In DNA form, the CDR3 reads TGCAGCGTTGGCGGGCCCGGCGAGCAGTACTTC.

V gene TRBV28 combines with J gene TRBJ1-1; D might be TRBD1 (5 bases). The germline CDR1 and CDR2 sequences are MDHEN and SYDVKM. The V end lost 2 bases, the J end lost 11 bases, and 15 bases lay between the germline ends. The CDR3 totals 13 residues. CDR3 in DNA: TGTGCCAGCAGTTTAGGGCAGGGAAGGGTGGCTTTCTTT. Residues: CASSLGQGRVAFF.

In its sample, this clone was seen a few times. The chain joins TRBV6-5 to TRBJ1-3; D unclear. The CDR3 has 13 amino acids. The germline gives CDR1 MNHEY, CDR2 SVGAGI. Trimming took 8 bases from V and 0 from J, leaving 8 bases between them. The CDR3 region is CASGPYSGNTIYF. The CDR3 bases are TGTGCCAGCGGTCCCTACTCTGGAAACACCATATATTTT.

The chain carries TRBV28 and TRBJ1-2; possible D gene TRBD1, 6 bases. V lost 6 bases and J 3 bases, leaving 11 bases between the germline ends. Germline CDR1 MDHEN, CDR2 SYDVKM. The CDR3 totals 13 residues. The CDR3 loop reads CASRTTGHYGYTF. The CDR3 nucleotides read TGTGCCAGCAGGACGACAGGCCACTATGGCTACACCTTC.

This clone occurred a few times. This chain uses TRBV20-1 with TRBJ1-2, with TRBD1 identical over 7 bases. After removal of 3 bases from V and 4 bases from J, the junction contained 2 bases not matched to a gene. The CDR3 sequence is 12 residues long. Germline values: CDR1 DFQATT, CDR2 SNEGSKA (reference sequence). In nucleotides, the CDR3 is TGCAGTGCTAGTGGGACAGTCTATGGCTACACCTTC. This encodes CSASGTVYGYTF.

The V and J genes are TRBV3-1 (or the pseudogene TRBV3-2) and TRBJ2-3, with 16 bases identical to TRBD2. Germline CDR1 is LGHDT and CDR2 is YNNKEL (reference sequence). After removal of 3 bases from V and 6 bases from J, the junction contained 3 bases not matched to a gene. CDR3 size: 16 residues. CDR3 loop: CASSQGLAGGLDTQYF. The CDR3 DNA reads TGTGCCAGCAGCCAGGGACTAGCGGGAGGGTTGGATACGCAGTATTTT.

This chain connects TRBV3-1 (or the pseudogene TRBV3-2) to TRBJ2-7, with unresolved D. Germline V gene sequence: CDR1 LGHDT, CDR2 YNNKEL (reference sequence). This CDR3 region has 13 residues. The V and J ends lost 1 base and 3 bases respectively, with 7 bases between them. The chain's CDR3 is CASSQADFYEQYF. CDR3 bases: TGTGCCAGCAGCCAAGCCGACTTCTACGAGCAGTACTTC.

This clone was detected a few times. This chain joins TRBV21-1 and TRBJ2-1; TRBD2 reflects the table's D call only, with no check against the DNA. TRBV21-1 is flagged as a pseudogene. CDR3 length: 15 residues. DNA for the CDR3: TGTGCCAGCAGCAACGGGTACCTGGTCTACAATGAGCAGTTCTTC. Translating it yields CASSNGYLVYNEQFF.

The J gene is TRBJ1-2, the V gene TRBV18; possible D gene TRBD1, 6 bases. Trimming pared 5 bases from V and 1 base from J, leaving 11 bases between. The CDR3 has 14 residues. In germline, CDR1 is KGHSH, CDR2 LQKENI. CDR3 loop: CASSSGTFNYGYTF. The CDR3 bases are TGTGCCAGCTCATCGGGGACATTTAACTATGGCTACACCTTC.